This section outlines one TCR beta chain sequence together with its context. The germline V gene encodes CDR1 LGHDT and CDR2 YNNKEL (reference sequence). The CDR3 contains 15 residues. The V end was cut by 7 bases, the J end by 0 bases, with 14 bases between. Produced via immunoSEQ multiplex PCR; TCRdb's table is partial and in-frame only. Found here are some 120,000 clones, roughly 83% of them singletons; the top ten hold roughly 15%. This sample was included in a study of blood T cell repertoires in COVID-19. The TCR comes from a woman aged 45-59 years with acute or convalescent COVID-19. V gene TRBV3-1 (or the pseudogene TRBV3-2) combines with J gene TRBJ2-3; a weak D match, TRBD2 (6 bases). The sample was peripheral blood. The CDR3 DNA reads TGTGCCAGCAAGGCGGGCGGGGTGAGCACAGATACGCAGTATTTT. As protein: CASKAGGVSTDTQYF.